The 14 T cell receptor beta chains listed next were all sequenced from one sample in a study of regulatory dendritic cells for organ transplantation. TCRdb's table, derived via immunoSEQ multiplex PCR, lists solely in-frame clones and lacks some. The top ten clones hold 2.5% to 4% of a sample with 15,000 to 20,000 clones, 65% to 80% of them seen once. These receptors have no known antigen. Sorted T cells were CFSE-labeled and cultured approximately five days with allogeneic regulatory or mature dendritic cells at 1:10. Specimen: memory CD4+ T cells from blood cultured with regulatory dendritic cells. The subset was: CD45RO+ memory T cells. These receptors all come from a human donor in good health.

This clone was seen only a few times. The gene calls are TRBV7-9 and TRBJ1-4; D call uncertain. Trimming removed 1 base at V and 7 bases at J, with 10 bases between. The CDR3 length is 14 residues. CDR1 and CDR2 from the germline V gene are SEHNR and FQNEAQ (reference sequence). CDR3 region: CASSLDGFGEKLFF. The CDR3, as DNA: TGTGCCAGCAGCTTAGACGGGTTTGGTGAAAAACTGTTTTTT.

The chain links TRBV19 to TRBJ2-3; the D gene could be TRBD1 or TRBD2 (5 bases each). Germline V gives CDR1 LNHDA, CDR2 SQIVND (reference sequence). Trimming left V 9 bases short and J 7 bases short, with 20 bases between. The CDR3 spans 14 residues. CDR3 DNA sequence: TGTGCCAGCCCGAAGGGACCCCTCAAGAATACGCAGTATTTT. This encodes CASPKGPLKNTQYF.

This clone occurred once. This rearrangement joins TRBV27 to TRBJ2-5; possible D gene TRBD1, 5 bases. V was pared by 7 bases and J by 2 bases, with 17 bases between. The CDR3 is 15 residues long. The germline gives CDR1 MNHEY, CDR2 SMNVEV (reference sequence). The DNA for the CDR3 is TGTGCCAGCAAGCTTAACTCAGGGTTTCAAGAGACCCAGTACTTC. Translated: CASKLNSGFQETQYF.

The chain recombines TRBV7-3 with TRBJ1-1; possibly TRBD1 for D (6 bases). The CDR3 is 13 residues long. V was trimmed by 5 bases and J by 2 bases, leaving 9 bases between them. The germline CDR1 and CDR2 sequences are SGHTA and FQGTGA. The CDR3 here is CASSLQGNTEAFF. DNA for the CDR3: TGTGCCAGCAGCCTACAGGGAAACACTGAAGCTTTCTTT. The full variable domain, rest sourced from reference TRBV7-3 and TRBJ1-1, is GAGVSQTPSNKVTEKGKYVELRCDPISGHTALYWYRQSLGQGPEFLIYFQGTGAADDSGLPNDRFFAVRPEGSVSTLKIQRTERGDSAVYLCASSLQGNTEAFFGQGTRLTVV.

As DNA, the CDR3 is TGTGCCAGCTCACCGGGACGAGGAACGGCCTACGAGCAGTACTTC. The encoded protein is CASSPGRGTAYEQYF. The genes are TRBV18 and TRBJ2-5; D could derive from TRBD1 or TRBD2 (5 bases each). The DNA end favors TRBJ2-7, so the J call may be wrong. CDR1 is KGHSH and CDR2 is LQKENI in the germline V gene. The CDR3 is 15 residues long.

This clone was recorded a few times. The CDR3 here is CASSPGPGYEQYF. As DNA, the CDR3 is TGTGCCAGCAGCCCGGGACCGGGATACGAGCAGTACTTC. The chain links TRBV7-3 to TRBJ2-7; D is tentatively TRBD1 or TRBD2 (5 bases each). The V end lost 5 bases, the J end lost 4 bases, and 12 bases lay between the germline ends. The CDR3 is 13 amino acids. Germline CDR1 and CDR2: SGHTA and FQGTGA.

This clone came up once. This chain joins TRBV6-5 and TRBJ2-5; the match to TRBD2 covers 9 bases. V lost 7 bases to trimming and J lost 3 bases; unmatched junction nucleotides: 3. The V gene's germline CDR1 is MNHEY and CDR2 SVGAGI. The CDR3 length is 13 residues. Here the CDR3 DNA reads TGTGCCAGCACCCGGACTAGCGAAGAGACCCAGTACTTC. This sequence encodes CASTRTSEETQYF.

The J gene is TRBJ1-5, the V gene TRBV27; TRBD1 matches 7 bases. The CDR3 has 14 residues. V dropped 6 bases and J dropped 2; count of bases not matched to a gene: 4. Germline CDR1 is MNHEY and CDR2 is SMNVEV (reference sequence). CDR3 nucleotide sequence: TGTGCCAGCAGCGTAGGACAGGGCAATCAGCCCCAGCATTTT. Amino acids: CASSVGQGNQPQHF.

The chain couples TRBV28 to TRBJ2-6; D is possibly TRBD2 (6 bases). CDR3 length: 16 residues. V was pared by 4 bases and J by 0 bases, with 10 bases between. Germline V lookup: CDR1 MDHEN, CDR2 SYDVKM. The CDR3 here is CASSSWGLSGANVLTF. The CDR3 coding sequence is TGTGCCAGCAGTTCATGGGGACTCTCTGGGGCCAACGTCCTGACTTTC.

This clone was observed a handful of times. V is TRBV4-3 and J is TRBJ2-7; D is tentatively TRBD1 or TRBD2 (5 bases each). Trimming took 1 base from V and 1 from J, leaving 14 bases between them. The CDR3 contains 16 residues. Germline V lookup: CDR1 LGHNA, CDR2 YSLEER. CDR3 nucleotides: TGCGCCAGCAGCCAAGCCACGGGGCACAATTCCTACGAGCAGTACTTC. Amino acids: CASSQATGHNSYEQYF.

The chain joins TRBV6-6 to TRBJ1-2, with D perhaps matching TRBD1 (6 bases). The CDR3 runs 16 residues. Germline lookup yields CDR1 MNHNY and CDR2 SVGAGI (reference sequence). V shed 2 bases and J shed 12 bases, with 25 bases lying between them. Here the CDR3 reads CASSYPSGGRSGINTF. The CDR3 nucleotides read TGTGCCAGCAGTTACCCGAGCGGGGGCAGGTCCGGAATCAACACCTTC.

The chain recombines TRBV6-8 with TRBJ2-1; D is undetermined. Germline V lookup: CDR1 MNHGY, CDR2 SAAAGT. The CDR3 sequence is 15 residues long. Deletions cut 8 bases from V and 3 bases from J, with 17 bases between. As DNA, the CDR3 is TGTGCCAGCGGTAATCTACGACCCAACTACAATGAGCAGTTCTTC. It is translated as CASGNLRPNYNEQFF.

The V and J genes are TRBV6-1 and TRBJ2-3; no clear D. Germline assignment: CDR1 MNHNS and CDR2 SASEGT. The length of the CDR3 is 12 residues. V dropped 7 bases and J dropped 6 bases, with 11 bases sitting between them. CDR3 residues: CASTVEADTQYF. The CDR3 nucleotides are TGTGCCAGCACGGTCGAAGCGGATACGCAGTATTTT.

The V and J genes are TRBV9 and TRBJ2-3; 8 nucleotides align to TRBD2. This CDR3 spans 17 amino acids. J gave up 4 bases and V 2 bases, and 12 bases lay outside the gene matches. Germline lookup yields CDR1 SGDLS and CDR2 YYNGEE. Written as DNA, the CDR3 is TGTGCCAGCAGCGTCCTAACCGGGACTAGAGGTTCAGATACGCAGTATTTT. Translated, it gives CASSVLTGTRGSDTQYF. Looking up the rest from reference TRBV9 and TRBJ2-3 gives the full variable domain: DSGVTQTPKHLITATGQRVTLRCSPRSGDLSVYWYQQSLDQGLQFLIQYYNGEERAKGNILERFSAQQFPDLHSELNLSSLELGDSALYFCASSVLTGTRGSDTQYFGPGTRLTVL.